This TCR beta chain was obtained from a study of CD8 T cells in ankylosing spondylitis. Findings of the study overall: The disease-linked clones had a CD8+ phenotype and low blood frequencies.

This clonotype came up many times. Antigen unknown. In TCRdb, the 5' RACE reads were re-called with MiXCR into one record per CDR3 protein. Of around 230,000 distinct CDR3 sequences listed, 8.2% are singletons. CDR1 and CDR2 from the germline V gene are SGHVS and FQNEAQ. V lost 2 bases and J 4 bases, leaving 11 bases between the germline ends. The CDR3 spans 14 residues. This receptor was identified in a female donor with ankylosing spondylitis or in good health (not recorded which). Sequenced: blood, either unsorted or a sorted T cell fraction (not recorded which). J is TRBJ2-5 and V is TRBV7-8; D is possibly TRBD1 (6 bases). The CDR3 coding sequence is TGTGCCAGCAGCTTAAGTGTAGGGGGAGAGACCCAGTACTTC. Amino acids: CASSLSVGGETQYF.